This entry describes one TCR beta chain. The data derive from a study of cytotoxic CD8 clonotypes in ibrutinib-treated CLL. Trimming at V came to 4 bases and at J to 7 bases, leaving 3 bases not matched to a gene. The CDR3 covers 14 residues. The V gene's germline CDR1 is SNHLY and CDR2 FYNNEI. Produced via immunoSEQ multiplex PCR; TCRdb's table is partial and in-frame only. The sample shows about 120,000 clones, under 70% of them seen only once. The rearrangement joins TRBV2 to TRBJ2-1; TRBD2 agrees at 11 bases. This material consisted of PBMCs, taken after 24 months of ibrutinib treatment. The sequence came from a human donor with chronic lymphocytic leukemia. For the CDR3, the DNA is TGTGCCAGCAGTGCAGCTAGCGGGGGGAATGAGCAGTTCTTC. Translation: CASSAASGGNEQFF.